This T cell receptor (beta chain) was sequenced during a study of blood T cell repertoires in COVID-19. Whole-study context: Spain, Italy and the United States supplied samples that represented acute and convalescent COVID-19.

Generated by immunoSEQ multiplex PCR, the TCRdb table keeps only in-frame clones and is missing some. Of hundreds of thousands of clones listed, around nine tenths were seen once; the top ten hold around 4.5%. The TCR comes from a woman aged 30 to 39 with acute or convalescent COVID-19. The sequenced material came from peripheral blood.

The chain's CDR3 is CSASLSGGVHEQFF. The CDR3 DNA reads as TGCAGTGCTAGTCTTAGCGGGGGTGTGCATGAGCAGTTCTTC. The chain carries TRBV20-1 and TRBJ2-1; 9 bases fit TRBD2. J was trimmed by 8 bases and V by 3 bases; bases with no gene match: 8. This CDR3 contains 14 residues. The germline V gene has CDR1 DFQATT and CDR2 SNEGSKA (reference sequence).